These 5 T cell receptor beta chains originate from one sample sequenced in a study of blood T cell repertoires in COVID-19. Measured with immunoSEQ multiplex PCR; TCRdb has only the in-frame clones, and not every one. Altogether fewer than 200,000 clones are present, roughly nine tenths being singletons, with the ten largest covering about 20%. The sequenced material came from peripheral blood. These receptors were taken from a man between 65 and 85 years old with active or convalescent COVID-19.

This chain links TRBV9 with TRBJ1-2; tentatively, D is TRBD1 (6 bases). The CDR3 totals 15 residues. Germline CDR1 reads SGDLS; CDR2 reads YYNGEE. V was pared by 0 bases and J by 2 bases, with 11 bases between. The CDR3 protein is CASSVVDSENYGYTF. CDR3 nucleotides: TGTGCCAGCAGCGTAGTGGACAGTGAGAACTATGGCTACACCTTC.

V gene TRBV5-1 combines with J gene TRBJ1-2; D is perhaps TRBD1 (6 bases). Trimming left V 0 bases short and J 5 bases short, with 11 bases between. The CDR3 contains 14 residues. Germline CDR1 is SGHRS and CDR2 is YFSETQ. The CDR3 region has the DNA TGCGCCAGCAGCTTGGAAGGGACAAGGTATGGCTACACCTTC. It encodes CASSLEGTRYGYTF.

The V gene is TRBV9, the J gene TRBJ2-3; tentative D call: TRBD2 (5 bases). Trimming removed 4 bases at V and 2 bases at J, with 20 bases between. This CDR3 has 17 amino acids. Germline V CDR1 and CDR2: SGDLS, YYNGEE. The CDR3 spells CASSPPPRGFFTDTQYF. The CDR3 nucleotides are TGTGCCAGCAGCCCGCCCCCCAGAGGGTTCTTCACAGATACGCAGTATTTT. Supplemented by reference TRBV9 and TRBJ2-3, the full variable domain reads DSGVTQTPKHLITATGQRVTLRCSPRSGDLSVYWYQQSLDQGLQFLIQYYNGEERAKGNILERFSAQQFPDLHSELNLSSLELGDSALYFCASSPPPRGFFTDTQYFGPGTRLTVL.

This clone was counted between two and nine times. V gene TRBV19 combines with J gene TRBJ1-1; 9 bases map to TRBD1. With V trimmed by 6 bases and J by 3 bases, 8 bases remained unmatched. From germline, CDR1 is LNHDA and CDR2 SQIVND (reference sequence). There are 15 residues in the CDR3. CDR3 amino acids: CASRKGQGTDTEAFF. CDR3 DNA: TGTGCCAGTAGAAAGGGACAGGGAACAGACACTGAAGCTTTCTTT.

The rearrangement links TRBV27 to TRBJ2-7; TRBD1 aligns across 11 bases. CDR3 length: 13 residues. The germline CDR1 and CDR2 sequences are MNHEY and SMNVEV (reference sequence). Trimming removed 11 bases from V and 12 bases from J; junction bases left unmatched: 15. CDR3: CASRDRGAGILYF. CDR3 nucleotide sequence: TGTGCCTCCCGGGACAGGGGGGCAGGAATCTTGTACTTC.